The entry below describes one T cell receptor beta chain. As yet, its antigen is unknown. Germline V gene lookup returns CDR1 SGHAT and CDR2 FQNNGV. V was trimmed by 5 bases and J by 2 bases, leaving 10 bases between them. The CDR3 totals 13 residues. This record belongs to a study of T-cell reconstitution after alpha-beta-depleted transplantation in children. Points from the study as a whole: Surviving recipient T cells and thymic progenitors accounted for the high day-60 TCRbeta diversity observed in some patients. There were reportedly several hundred expanded graft clones from which alpha-beta T cells came about two months after transplant.

TCRbeta library preparation incorporated unique molecular identifiers. In TCRdb, the PCR reads were re-called with MiXCR into one record per CDR3 protein. The sample lists around 800,000 distinct CDR3 sequences, approximately 15% occurring once. This TCR derives from a male patient between 10 and 17 years old who had a stem cell transplant for acute lymphoblastic leukemia, so the T cells may come from the graft donor. This chain links TRBV11-2 with TRBJ2-7; D uncertain. The source was PBMCs, mostly from graft donor cells, collected 360 days after TCRalphabeta/CD19-depleted stem cell transplant. Here the CDR3 reads CASSPHETYEQYF. For the CDR3, the DNA is TGTGCCAGCAGCCCACATGAAACCTACGAGCAGTACTTC.